This T cell receptor (beta chain) was recorded in a study of monozygotic twins with inflammatory bowel disease. For this clonotype: Its antigen is currently unknown.

Study results and limitations: A single strong clonotype or signal linked to IBD was not supported.

Addition of UMIs with a 6-nucleotide sample barcode was achieved by template switching. Reanalyzing the 5' RACE reads, TCRdb keeps one entry per CDR3 protein, without DNA. Across around 380,000 distinct CDR3 sequences, the top ten clones capture 2% to 3% of the sample. The CDR3 is made up of 14 amino acids. In germline, CDR1 is SEHNR, CDR2 FQNEAQ (reference sequence). Per donor, less than 3 ml of blood was collected and frozen. Total RNA from whole blood was isolated with no T cell sorting. The clonotype comes from a human donor with ulcerative colitis or Crohn's disease, or a healthy co-twin of an affected twin (not recorded which). The chain uses TRBV7-9 and TRBJ2-5; TCRdb names TRBD1, which stays unverified in the absence of DNA. The sample comprised blood. The CDR3 sequence: CASSPGQGRQTQYF. The whole variable domain, remainder taken from reference TRBV7-9 and TRBJ2-5, is DTGVSQNPRHKITKRGQNVTFRCDPISEHNRLYWYRQTLGQGPEFLTYFQNEAQLEKSRLLSDRFSAERPKGSFSTLEIQRTEQGDSAMYLCASSPGQGRQTQYFGPGTRLLVL.